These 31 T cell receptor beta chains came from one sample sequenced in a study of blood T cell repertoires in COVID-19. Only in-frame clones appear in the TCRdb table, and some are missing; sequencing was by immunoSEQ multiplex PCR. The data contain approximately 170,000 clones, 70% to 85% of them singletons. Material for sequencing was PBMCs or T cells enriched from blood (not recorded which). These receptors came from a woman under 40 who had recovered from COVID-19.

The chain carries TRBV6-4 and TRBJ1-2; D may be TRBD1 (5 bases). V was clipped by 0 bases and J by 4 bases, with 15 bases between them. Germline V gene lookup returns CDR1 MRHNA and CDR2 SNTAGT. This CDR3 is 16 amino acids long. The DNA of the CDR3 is TGTGCCAGCAGTGACTCGATCCCAGGGCGGATCTATGGCTACACCTTC. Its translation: CASSDSIPGRIYGYTF.

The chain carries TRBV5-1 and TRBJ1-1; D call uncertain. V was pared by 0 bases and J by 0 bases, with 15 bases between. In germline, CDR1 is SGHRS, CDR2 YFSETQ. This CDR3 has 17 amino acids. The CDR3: CASSLAVGGNMNTEAFF. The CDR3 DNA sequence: TGCGCCAGCAGCTTGGCAGTGGGAGGCAACATGAACACTGAAGCTTTCTTT.

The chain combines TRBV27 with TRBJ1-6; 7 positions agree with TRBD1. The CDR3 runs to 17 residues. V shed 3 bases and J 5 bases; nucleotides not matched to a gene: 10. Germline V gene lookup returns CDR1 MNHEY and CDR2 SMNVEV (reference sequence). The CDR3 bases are TGTGCCAGCAGTTTCATGCCACAGGGGAGAAATAATTCACCCCTCCACTTT. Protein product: CASSFMPQGRNNSPLHF.

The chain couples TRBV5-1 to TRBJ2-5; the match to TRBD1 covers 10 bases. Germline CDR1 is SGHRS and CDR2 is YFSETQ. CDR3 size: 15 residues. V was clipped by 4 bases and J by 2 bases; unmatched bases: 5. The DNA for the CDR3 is TGCGCCAGCAGCCCCGGACAGGGGGATCAAGAGACCCAGTACTTC. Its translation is CASSPGQGDQETQYF.

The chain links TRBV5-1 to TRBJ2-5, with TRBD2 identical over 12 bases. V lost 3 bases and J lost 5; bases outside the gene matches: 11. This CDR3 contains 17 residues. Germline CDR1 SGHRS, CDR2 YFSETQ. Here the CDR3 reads CASSSTSGRAAGETQYF. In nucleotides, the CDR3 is TGCGCCAGCAGCTCGACTAGCGGGAGAGCGGCAGGGGAGACCCAGTACTTC.

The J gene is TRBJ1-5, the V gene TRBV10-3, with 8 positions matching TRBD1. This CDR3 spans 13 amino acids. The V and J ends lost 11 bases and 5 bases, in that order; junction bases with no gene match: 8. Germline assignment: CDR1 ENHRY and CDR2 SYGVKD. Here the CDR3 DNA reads TGTGCCGCCAAGGACAGGGACCATCAGCCCCAGCATTTT. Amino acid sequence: CAAKDRDHQPQHF.

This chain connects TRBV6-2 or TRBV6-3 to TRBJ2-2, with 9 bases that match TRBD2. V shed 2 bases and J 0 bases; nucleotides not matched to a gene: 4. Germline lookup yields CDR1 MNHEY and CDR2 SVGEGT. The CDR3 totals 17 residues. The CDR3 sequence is CASSYRGGGANTGELFF. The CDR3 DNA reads TGTGCCAGCAGTTACCGCGGGGGGGGTGCGAACACCGGGGAGCTGTTTTTT.

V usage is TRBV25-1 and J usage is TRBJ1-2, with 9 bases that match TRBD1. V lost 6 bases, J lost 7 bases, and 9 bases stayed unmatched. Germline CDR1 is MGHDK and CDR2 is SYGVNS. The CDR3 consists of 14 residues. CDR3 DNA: TGTGCCAGCAGCGGGGGGACAGGGACGAGTGGCTACACCTTC. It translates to CASSGGTGTSGYTF.

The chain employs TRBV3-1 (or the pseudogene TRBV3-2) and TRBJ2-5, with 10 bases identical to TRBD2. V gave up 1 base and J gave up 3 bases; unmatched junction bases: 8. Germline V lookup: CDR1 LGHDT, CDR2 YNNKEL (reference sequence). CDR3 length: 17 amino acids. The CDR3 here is CASSQVLAGVGKETQYF. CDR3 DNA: TGTGCCAGCAGCCAAGTCCTAGCGGGAGTAGGGAAAGAGACCCAGTACTTC.

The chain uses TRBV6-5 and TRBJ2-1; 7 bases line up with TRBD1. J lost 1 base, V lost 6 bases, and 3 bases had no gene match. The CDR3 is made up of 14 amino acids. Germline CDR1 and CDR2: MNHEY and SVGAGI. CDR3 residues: CASRTGVSYNEQFF. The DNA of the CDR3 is TGTGCCAGCAGAACAGGGGTTTCCTACAATGAGCAGTTCTTC.

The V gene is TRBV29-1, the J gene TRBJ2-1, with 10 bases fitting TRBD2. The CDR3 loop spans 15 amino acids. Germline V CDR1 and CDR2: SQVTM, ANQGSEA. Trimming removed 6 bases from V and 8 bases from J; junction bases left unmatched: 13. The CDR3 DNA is TGCAGCGTCCAAACCACTAGCGGGACGTGGTATGAGCAGTTCTTC. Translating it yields CSVQTTSGTWYEQFF.

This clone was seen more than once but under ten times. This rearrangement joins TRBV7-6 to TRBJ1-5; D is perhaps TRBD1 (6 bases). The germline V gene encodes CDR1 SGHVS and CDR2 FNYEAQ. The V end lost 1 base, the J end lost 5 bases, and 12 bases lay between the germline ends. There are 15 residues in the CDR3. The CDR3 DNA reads TGTGCCAGCAGCTTAGTTGGGGGGGCGGATCAGCCCCAGCATTTT. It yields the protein CASSLVGGADQPQHF.

Here the CDR3 DNA reads TGTGCCAGCTCACCACCGGATAGACTTTACAATGAGCAGTTCTTC. Amino acid sequence: CASSPPDRLYNEQFF. The chain has TRBV18 and TRBJ2-1, with D unresolved. Trimming took 0 bases from V and 4 from J, leaving 10 bases between them. The CDR3 is made up of 15 amino acids. The germline V gene has CDR1 KGHSH and CDR2 LQKENI. The variable domain in full, completed from reference TRBV18 and TRBJ2-1, reads NAGVMQNPRHLVRRRGQEARLRCSPMKGHSHVYWYRQLPEEGLKFMVYLQKENIIDESGMPKERFSAEFPKEGPSILRIQQVVRGDSAAYFCASSPPDRLYNEQFFGPGTRLTVL.

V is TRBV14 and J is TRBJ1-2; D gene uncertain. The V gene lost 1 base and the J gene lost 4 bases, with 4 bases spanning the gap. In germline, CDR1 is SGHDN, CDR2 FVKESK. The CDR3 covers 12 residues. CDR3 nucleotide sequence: TGTGCCAGCAGCCAAGCGGGCTATGGCTACACCTTC. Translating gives CASSQAGYGYTF.

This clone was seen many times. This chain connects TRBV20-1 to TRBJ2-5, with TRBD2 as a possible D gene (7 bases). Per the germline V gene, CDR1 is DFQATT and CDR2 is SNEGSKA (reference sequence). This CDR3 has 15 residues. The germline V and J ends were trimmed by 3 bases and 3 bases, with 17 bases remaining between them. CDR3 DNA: TGCAGTGCTAGTCCGGGCGGGGGCCCGAAAGAGACCCAGTACTTC. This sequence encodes CSASPGGGPKETQYF.

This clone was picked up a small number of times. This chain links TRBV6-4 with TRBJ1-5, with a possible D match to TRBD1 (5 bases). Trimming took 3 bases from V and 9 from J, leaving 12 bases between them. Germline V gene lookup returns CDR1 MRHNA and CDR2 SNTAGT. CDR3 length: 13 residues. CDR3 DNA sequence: TGTGCCAGCAGTGAGAAGGCGGGGGGGCCCCAGCATTTT. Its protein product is CASSEKAGGPQHF.

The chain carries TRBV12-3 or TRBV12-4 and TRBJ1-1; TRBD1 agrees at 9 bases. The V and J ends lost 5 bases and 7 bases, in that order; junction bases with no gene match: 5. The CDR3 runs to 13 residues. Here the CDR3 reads CASSRGTGIEAFF. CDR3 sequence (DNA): TGTGCCAGCAGTCGCGGGACAGGGATTGAAGCTTTCTTT.

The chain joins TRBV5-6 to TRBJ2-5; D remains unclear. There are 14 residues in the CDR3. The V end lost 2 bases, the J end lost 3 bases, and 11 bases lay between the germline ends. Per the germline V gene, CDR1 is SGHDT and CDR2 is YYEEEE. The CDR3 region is CASSFISQKETQYF. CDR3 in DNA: TGTGCCAGCAGCTTCATATCCCAGAAAGAGACCCAGTACTTC. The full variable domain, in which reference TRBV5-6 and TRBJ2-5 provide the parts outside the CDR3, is DAGVTQSPTHLIKTRGQQVTLRCSPKSGHDTVSWYQQALGQGPQFIFQYYEEEERQRGNFPDRFSGHQFPNYSSELNVNALLLGDSALYLCASSFISQKETQYFGPGTRLLVL.

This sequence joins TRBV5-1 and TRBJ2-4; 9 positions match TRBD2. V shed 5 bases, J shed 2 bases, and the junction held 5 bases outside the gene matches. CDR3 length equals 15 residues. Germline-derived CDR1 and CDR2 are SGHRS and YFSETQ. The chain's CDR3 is CASRSSGVPKNIQYF. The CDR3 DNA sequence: TGCGCCAGCAGATCTAGCGGGGTACCCAAAAACATTCAGTACTTC.

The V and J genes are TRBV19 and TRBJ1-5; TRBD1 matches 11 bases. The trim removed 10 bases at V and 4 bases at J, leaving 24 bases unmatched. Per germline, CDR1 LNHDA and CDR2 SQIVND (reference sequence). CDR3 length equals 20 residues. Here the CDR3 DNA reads TGTGCCACCAAGGGACAGGGGGGTTTTGGACACGACCCGAAAAATCAGCCCCAGCATTTT. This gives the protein CATKGQGGFGHDPKNQPQHF.

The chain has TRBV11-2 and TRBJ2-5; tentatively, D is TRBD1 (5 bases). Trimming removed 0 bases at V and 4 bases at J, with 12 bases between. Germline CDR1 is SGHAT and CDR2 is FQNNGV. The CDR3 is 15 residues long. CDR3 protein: CASSLDRAQGETQYF. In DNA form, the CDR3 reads TGTGCCAGCAGCTTAGACAGGGCGCAGGGAGAGACCCAGTACTTC. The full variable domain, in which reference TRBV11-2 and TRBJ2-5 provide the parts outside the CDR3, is EAGVAQSPRYKIIEKRQSVAFWCNPISGHATLYWYQQILGQGPKLLIQFQNNGVVDDSQLPKDRFSAERLKGVDSTLKIQPAKLEDSAVYLCASSLDRAQGETQYFGPGTRLLVL.

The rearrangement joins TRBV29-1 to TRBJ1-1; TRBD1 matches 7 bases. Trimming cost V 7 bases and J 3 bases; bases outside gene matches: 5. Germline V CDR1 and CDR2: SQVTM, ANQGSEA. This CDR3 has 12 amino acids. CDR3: CSDVQGYTEAFF. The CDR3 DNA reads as TGCAGCGATGTACAGGGGTACACTGAAGCTTTCTTT.

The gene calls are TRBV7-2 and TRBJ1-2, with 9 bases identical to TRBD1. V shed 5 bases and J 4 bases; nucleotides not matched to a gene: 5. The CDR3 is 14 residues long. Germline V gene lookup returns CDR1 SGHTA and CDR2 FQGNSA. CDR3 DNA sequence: TGTGCCAGCAGCCAGGGACAGGGTTCCTATGGCTACACCTTC. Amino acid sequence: CASSQGQGSYGYTF.

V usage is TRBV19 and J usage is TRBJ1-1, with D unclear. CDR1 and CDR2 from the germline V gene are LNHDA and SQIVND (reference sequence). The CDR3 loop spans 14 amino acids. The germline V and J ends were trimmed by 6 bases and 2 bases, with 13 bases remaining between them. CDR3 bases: TGTGCCAGTAGCTGGGAGGGCCTAAACACTGAAGCTTTCTTT. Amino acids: CASSWEGLNTEAFF.

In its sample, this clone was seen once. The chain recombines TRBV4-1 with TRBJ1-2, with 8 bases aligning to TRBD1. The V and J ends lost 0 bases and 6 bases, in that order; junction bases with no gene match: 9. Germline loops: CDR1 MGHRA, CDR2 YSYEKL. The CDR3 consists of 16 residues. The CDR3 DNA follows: TGCGCCAGCAGCCAAGAACTTCTGACAGGGGTGAATGGCTACACCTTC. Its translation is CASSQELLTGVNGYTF.

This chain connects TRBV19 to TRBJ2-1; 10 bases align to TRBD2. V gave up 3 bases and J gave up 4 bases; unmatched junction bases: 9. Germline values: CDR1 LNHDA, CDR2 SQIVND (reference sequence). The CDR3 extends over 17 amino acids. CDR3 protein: CASSILTLAGVYNEQFF. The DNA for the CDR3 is TGTGCCAGTAGTATCCTCACCCTAGCGGGGGTTTACAATGAGCAGTTCTTC.

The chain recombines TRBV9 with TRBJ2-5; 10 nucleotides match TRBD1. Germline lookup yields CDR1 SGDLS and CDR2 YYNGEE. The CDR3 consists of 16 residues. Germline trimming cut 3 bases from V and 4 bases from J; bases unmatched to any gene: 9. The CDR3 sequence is CASSGITTGGGETQYF. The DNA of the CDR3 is TGTGCCAGCAGCGGGATCACGACAGGGGGCGGAGAGACCCAGTACTTC.

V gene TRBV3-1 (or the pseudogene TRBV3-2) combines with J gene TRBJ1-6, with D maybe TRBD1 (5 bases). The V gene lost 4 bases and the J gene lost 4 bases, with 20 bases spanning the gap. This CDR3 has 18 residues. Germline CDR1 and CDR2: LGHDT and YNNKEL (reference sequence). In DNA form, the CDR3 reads TGTGCCAGCAGCCTCTACGATAGCGGGACCTGGTATAATTCACCCCTCCACTTT. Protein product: CASSLYDSGTWYNSPLHF.

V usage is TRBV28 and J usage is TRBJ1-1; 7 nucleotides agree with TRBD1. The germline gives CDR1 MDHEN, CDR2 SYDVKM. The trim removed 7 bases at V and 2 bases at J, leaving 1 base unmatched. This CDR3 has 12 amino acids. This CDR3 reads CASIGGNTEAFF. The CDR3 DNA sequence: TGTGCCAGCATAGGGGGCAACACTGAAGCTTTCTTT.

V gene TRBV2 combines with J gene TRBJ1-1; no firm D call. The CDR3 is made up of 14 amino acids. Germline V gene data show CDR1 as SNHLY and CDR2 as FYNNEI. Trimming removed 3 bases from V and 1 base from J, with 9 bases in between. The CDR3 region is CASSDRGKNTEAFF. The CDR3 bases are TGTGCCAGCAGTGACCGCGGGAAGAACACTGAAGCTTTCTTT.

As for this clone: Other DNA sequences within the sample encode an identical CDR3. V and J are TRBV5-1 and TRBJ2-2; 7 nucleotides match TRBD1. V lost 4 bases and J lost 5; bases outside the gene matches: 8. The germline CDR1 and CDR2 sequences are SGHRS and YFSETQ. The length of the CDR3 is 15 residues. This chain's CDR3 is CASSPRTGGTGELFF. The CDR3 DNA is TGCGCCAGCAGCCCGCGGACAGGCGGTACCGGGGAGCTGTTTTTT.